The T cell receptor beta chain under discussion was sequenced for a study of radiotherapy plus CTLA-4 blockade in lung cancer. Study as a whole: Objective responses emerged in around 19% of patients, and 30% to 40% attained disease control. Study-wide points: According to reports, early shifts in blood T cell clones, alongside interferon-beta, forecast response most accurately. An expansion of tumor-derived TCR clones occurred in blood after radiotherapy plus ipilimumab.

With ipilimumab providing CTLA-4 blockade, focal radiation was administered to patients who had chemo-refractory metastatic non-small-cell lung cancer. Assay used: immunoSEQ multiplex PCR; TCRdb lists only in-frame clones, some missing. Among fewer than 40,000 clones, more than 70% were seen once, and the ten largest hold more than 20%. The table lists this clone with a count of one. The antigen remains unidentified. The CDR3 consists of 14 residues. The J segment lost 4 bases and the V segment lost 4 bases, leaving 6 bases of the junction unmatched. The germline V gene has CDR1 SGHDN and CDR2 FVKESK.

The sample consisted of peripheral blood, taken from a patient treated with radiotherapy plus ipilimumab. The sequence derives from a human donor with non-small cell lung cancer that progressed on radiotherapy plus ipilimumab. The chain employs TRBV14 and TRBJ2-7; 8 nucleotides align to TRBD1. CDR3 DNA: TGTGCCAGCAGCCTCCGGGACAGGTCGTACGAGCAGTACTTC. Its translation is CASSLRDRSYEQYF.